This record looks at one TCR beta chain sequence and its context. In its sample, this clonotype was seen many times. Its recognized antigen is unknown. Base qualities were left out, and no much larger clone turns up one base away. Graves' hyperthyroidism was defined as stable when no progression to ophthalmopathy occurred over 18 months of follow-up. Hyperthyroidism patients were aged 18 to 65 years and newly diagnosed, with disease duration of less than 2 months. Patients with uncontrolled infections, other autoimmune diseases, pregnancy or lactation were excluded. Diagnoses relied on clinical symptoms, serum thyroxine and TRAb, thyroid ultrasound and orbital computed tomography. PBMCs were isolated from roughly 10 ml of fresh peripheral blood by Ficoll-Paque density gradient centrifugation. Total RNA was extracted with Trizol reagent, and quality was checked on an Agilent 2100 Bioanalyzer. The TCR beta CDR3 regions were amplified from RNA transcripts. The TCR CDR3 was subjected to a first round of RT-PCR using the HTBI primer set and the Qiagen OneStep RT-PCR kit. A second multiplex PCR round built the libraries, followed by size selection and purification. Paired-end sequencing of the libraries was performed with 100 bp reads on an Illumina HiSeq2000. The authors' analysis ran thus. Raw data were processed with SOAPnuke, discarding reads with adapters, uncalled bases, mean Phred below 15, or no exact constant-primer or identifier match. High-quality paired reads were merged using COPE v1.2.5, and each unique nucleotide sequence was defined as a clonotype. MiTCR v1.1 was used to align the clonotypes against IMGT TRBV, TRBD and TRBJ reference segments. The analysis was restricted to V-J combinations with a frequency above 0.0001, which together covered 99.2% of the repertoires. The TCS score was defined as the ratio of F50 (clonal expansion) to E x V (chaos), calculated using BLOSUM62-based TCRdist between CDR3 peptides within each V-J. Welch's t-statistics and random forest reduced roughly 530 V-J features to fewer than 15, which were used in a naive Bayes classifier (R e1071). TCRdb itself trimmed the public reads at Q25 with fastp, ran MiXCR and retained productive beta chains. Each record represents a unique CDR3 protein, reported with the most common genes and DNA among its rows. Here the V and J calls rest on TCRdb's processing, not on the authors' analysis. The sample table records some 510,000 distinct CDR3 sequences; around 20% of these occur just once. Together, the top ten hold about a quarter of the sample.

The data originate from a study of T cells in Graves' hyperthyroidism and ophthalmopathy (dated by TCRdb to between 2018 and 2021). Describing the broader study: Peripheral blood samples were taken at the time of initial diagnosis, prior to any treatment. The study also compared thyroid tissue and blood T-cell repertoires from several Graves' hyperthyroidism patients. Whether ophthalmopathy could be predicted prospectively was tested in an independent validation cohort made up of under 20 hyperthyroidism patients plus 17 patients who later progressed to ophthalmopathy. For training and testing, the roughly 93 patients in the discovery cohort were randomly divided in a 7:3 ratio. TCR V-J signatures able to tell the groups apart were searched for in a discovery cohort of 90 to 100 patients, of whom about 40 had Graves' ophthalmopathy and around 58 had stable Graves' hyperthyroidism. Following sampling, methimazole starting at 30 mg daily was given to hyperthyroidism patients, and high-dose intravenous methylprednisolone was given to ophthalmopathy patients. TCR Vbeta CDR3 sequencing of 130 to 150 peripheral blood samples (under 45 ophthalmopathy, about 74 hyperthyroidism and roughly 17 progressor patients) is reported in the paper.

The junction carries 11 bases between V and J, which are trimmed by 4 bases and 7 bases respectively. Via the germline V gene, CDR1 is MNHEY and CDR2 SVGAGI. The CDR3 goes from the cysteine to the phenylalanine over 13 residues. Of the read, only the CDR3 DNA is kept; its 39 bases are in frame from base 1. Here is what the overall study found, with its caveats: Sample size was not statistically predetermined, and investigators were not blinded to group allocation. Most expanded thyroid clonotypes (frequency above 0.001) were also detected in blood, suggesting blood repertoires may reflect thyroid immune responses. A 13 V-J signature model separated ophthalmopathy from stable hyperthyroidism, with 87.88% sensitivity and 81% to 82% specificity in cross-validation and 80%/75% in testing. In validation, progression to ophthalmopathy was predicted by the model with approximately 67% sensitivity and about 72% specificity, a median of approximately 7.1 months before onset.

The sample consisted of blood. The sequence was collected from a man between 18 and 29 years old with Graves' hyperthyroidism. The chain is assembled from TRBV6-5 and TRBJ1-5; the D gene assignment is ambiguous. The base sequence is TGTGCCAGCAGTTTGAGATTGGGACAGCCCCAGCATTTT. This is translated as CASSLRLGQPQHF.